Listed below are T cell receptor beta chains from one sample, sequenced in a study of T cell repertoires in cytomegalovirus infection. A single record per CDR3 protein comes from TCRdb applying MiXCR to the reads. The profile shows roughly 760,000 distinct CDR3 sequences, less than 40% of them singletons. Sequenced sample: PBMCs. These receptors all stem from a human donor in good health (CMV status not recorded). Some clones in this sample may be carry-over from other donors' samples. CDR3s include the opening cysteine and the closing phenylalanine or tryptophan. The order of the fields is V gene, D gene, clone size, J gene, CDR3 protein, CDR3 DNA. The D gene is left open where the match is weak. The size of a clone is reported for some rows only, either as once, few or many, or as a class for expanded clones.

TRBV7-6	NA	many	TRBJ2-1	CASSLAESNEQFF	TGTGCCAGCAGCTTAGCGGAATCGAATGAGCAGTTCTTC
TRBV14	TRBD2	NA	TRBJ2-1	CASSQGGLAGNEQFF	TGTGCCAGCAGCCAAGGGGGACTAGCAGGCAATGAGCAGTTCTTC
TRBV28	NA	NA	TRBJ2-1	CASRHPSIRGEQFF	TGTGCCAGCAGACACCCCTCCATCCGGGGGGAGCAGTTCTTC
TRBV28	TRBD2	NA	TRBJ2-3	CASSRTSGRTDTHYF	TGTGCCAGCAGTAGGACTAGCGGGCGCACAGATACGCATTATTTT
TRBV7-9	TRBD1	many	TRBJ1-1	CASSRYEGTGFMNTEAFF	TGTGCCAGCAGCCGATATGAAGGGACAGGGTTCATGAACACTGAAGCTTTCTTT
TRBV14	NA	NA	TRBJ1-1	CASSPWRGRDTEAFF	TGTGCCAGCAGCCCATGGAGGGGCAGGGACACTGAAGCTTTCTTT
TRBV19	NA	NA	TRBJ2-5	CASSMTGRVKTQYF	TGTGCCAGTAGTATGACAGGGAGGGTCAAGACCCAGTACTTC
TRBV7-8	NA	NA	TRBJ2-1	CASSLEGWPSRNEQFF	TGTGCCAGCAGCTTAGAGGGTTGGCCTAGCAGGAATGAGCAGTTCTTC
TRBV7-2	TRBD1	few	TRBJ2-3	CASSLGTGGPRGDTQYF	TGTGCCAGCAGCTTAGGGACAGGGGGCCCTCGGGGGGATACGCAGTATTTT
TRBV5-1	NA	many	TRBJ2-3	CASSLRGTATDTQYF	TGCGCCAGCAGCTTGCGGGGGACGGCTACAGATACGCAGTATTTT
TRBV4-1	TRBD1	few	TRBJ1-2	CASSQVGQGAGEGYTF	TGCGCCAGCAGCCAAGTTGGGCAGGGGGCGGGTGAAGGCTACACCTTC
TRBV28	TRBD1	NA	TRBJ1-5	CASSEGQGYNQPPHF	TGTGCCAGCAGTGAGGGACAGGGGTACAATCAGCCCCCGCATTTT
TRBV7-2	NA	NA	TRBJ1-1	CSSSIGSGISTEAFF	TGTTCCAGCAGCATAGGCTCAGGGATTTCGACTGAAGCTTTCTTT
TRBV6-5	NA	NA	TRBJ1-5	CASSGDGHNQPQHF	TGTGCCAGCAGTGGGGACGGACACAATCAGCCCCAGCATTTT
TRBV7-2	TRBD2	NA	TRBJ2-3	CASSLTSGGAYTDTQYF	TGTGCCAGCAGCTTGACTAGCGGGGGCGCCTACACAGATACGCAGTATTTT
TRBV28	NA	many	TRBJ1-2	CASSLMSPNTREDYGYTF	TGTGCCAGCAGTTTAATGTCCCCGAACACCAGGGAGGACTATGGCTACACCTTC
TRBV7-2	NA	NA	TRBJ2-3	CASSKNRRQDTQYF	TGTGCCAGCAGCAAAAACAGGCGACAGGATACGCAGTATTTT
TRBV20-1	TRBD2	NA	TRBJ2-3	CSASLGTSERTDTQYF	TGCAGTGCTAGTTTAGGGACTAGCGAACGCACAGATACGCAGTATTTT
TRBV7-8	TRBD2	many	TRBJ2-1	CASRQGSGGPHNEQFF	TGTGCCAGCAGACAAGGTAGCGGGGGGCCGCACAATGAGCAGTTCTTC
TRBV2	NA	NA	TRBJ1-5	CASSEGWQVNQPQHF	TGTGCCAGCAGTGAGGGGTGGCAGGTCAATCAGCCCCAGCATTTT
TRBV6-1	TRBD2	few	TRBJ2-2	CASSGGASGIPPGELFF	TGTGCCAGCAGCGGGGGAGCGAGCGGGATCCCCCCCGGGGAGCTGTTTTTT
TRBV24-1	NA	few	TRBJ2-1	CATSTLGVAYNEQFF	TGTGCCACTTCGACGTTGGGGGTTGCCTACAATGAGCAGTTCTTC
TRBV24-1	NA	many	TRBJ2-2	CATTGAGNTGELFF	TGTGCCACCACAGGTGCGGGGAACACCGGGGAGCTGTTTTTT
TRBV9	NA	NA	TRBJ2-7	CASSVRDSVGEQYF	TGTGCCAGCAGCGTCCGGGACTCCGTGGGCGAGCAGTACTTC
TRBV28	TRBD1	few	TRBJ2-5	CASSLILTGTGETQYF	TGTGCCAGCAGTTTAATCTTGACAGGGACGGGAGAGACCCAGTACTTC
TRBV28	TRBD1	NA	TRBJ2-1	CASSPLGDREGNEQFF	TGTGCCAGCTCCCCTCTGGGTGACAGGGAAGGCAATGAGCAGTTCTTC
TRBV6-6	NA	NA	TRBJ1-1	CASSYGARNTEAFF	TGTGCCAGCAGTTATGGGGCACGGAACACTGAAGCTTTCTTT
TRBV6-5	TRBD1	NA	TRBJ1-5	CASGQGRKPQHF	TGTGCCAGCGGACAGGGAAGAAAGCCCCAGCATTTT
TRBV6-5	NA	NA	TRBJ2-1	CASTGPTLGEQFF	TGTGCCAGTACAGGGCCTACATTGGGAGAGCAGTTCTTC
TRBV29-1	TRBD2	NA	TRBJ2-7	CSVGRGETDEQYF	TGCAGCGTTGGTCGGGGGGAGACCGACGAGCAGTACTTC
TRBV6-6	NA	few	TRBJ1-1	CASSYSIGRESEAFF	TGTGCCAGCAGTTACTCGATTGGAAGGGAAAGTGAAGCTTTCTTT
TRBV27	NA	NA	TRBJ2-1	CASSLHTGASYNEQFF	TGTGCCAGCAGTTTACACACGGGGGCCTCCTACAATGAGCAGTTCTTC
TRBV20-1	NA	few	TRBJ1-6	CSARDGRVSYNSPLHF	TGCAGTGCTAGAGATGGCAGGGTATCCTATAATTCACCCCTCCACTTT
TRBV7-2	NA	many	TRBJ2-1	CASSLGARKNNEQFF	TGTGCCAGCAGCTTAGGGGCTAGAAAAAACAATGAGCAGTTCTTC
TRBV20-1	NA	many	TRBJ1-1	CSARDGRGPGTEAFF	TGCAGTGCTAGAGATGGTAGGGGACCGGGCACTGAAGCTTTCTTT